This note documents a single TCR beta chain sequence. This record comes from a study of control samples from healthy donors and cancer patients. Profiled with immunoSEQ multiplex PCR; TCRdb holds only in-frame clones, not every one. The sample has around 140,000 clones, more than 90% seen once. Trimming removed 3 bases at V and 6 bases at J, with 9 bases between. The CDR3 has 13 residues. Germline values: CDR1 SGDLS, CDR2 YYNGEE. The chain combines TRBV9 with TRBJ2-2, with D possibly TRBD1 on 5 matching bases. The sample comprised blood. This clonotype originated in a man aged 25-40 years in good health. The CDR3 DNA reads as TGTGCCAGCAGCGGCCCAGGGTCCGGGGAGCTGTTTTTT. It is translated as CASSGPGSGELFF.